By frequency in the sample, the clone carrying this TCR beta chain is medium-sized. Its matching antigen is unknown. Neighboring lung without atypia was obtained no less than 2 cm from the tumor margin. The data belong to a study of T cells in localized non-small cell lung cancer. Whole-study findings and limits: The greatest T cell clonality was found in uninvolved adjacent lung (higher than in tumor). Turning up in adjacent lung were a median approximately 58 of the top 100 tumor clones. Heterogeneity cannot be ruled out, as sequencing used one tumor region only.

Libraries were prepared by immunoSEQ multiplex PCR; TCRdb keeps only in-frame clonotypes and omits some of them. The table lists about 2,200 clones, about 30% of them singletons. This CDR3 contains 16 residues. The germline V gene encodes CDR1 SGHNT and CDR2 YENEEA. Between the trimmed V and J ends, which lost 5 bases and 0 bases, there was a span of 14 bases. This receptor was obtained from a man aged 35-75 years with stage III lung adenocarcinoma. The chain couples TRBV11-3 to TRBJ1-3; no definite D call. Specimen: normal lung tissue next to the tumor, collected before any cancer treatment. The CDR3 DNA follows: TGTGCCAGCAGCCAAGTAAACGGGCTCTCTGGAAACACCATATATTTT. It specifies CASSQVNGLSGNTIYF.